This T cell receptor beta chain was sequenced during a study of Graves' ophthalmopathy and Graves' hyperthyroidism. Study-wide background: Peripheral blood sampling occurred at initial diagnosis, before any treatment.

This clonotype showed up many times. Losses at the gene ends were 4 bases for V and 1 base for J; bases not matched to a gene: 4. CDR1 is SQVTM, CDR2 ANQGSEA, per germline. There are 15 residues in the CDR3. Enrollment excluded any patients with other autoimmune diseases, uncontrolled infections, pregnancy or lactation. RNA transcripts were the source from which TCR beta CDR3 regions were amplified. The first-round RT-PCR employed HTBI primers together with the Qiagen OneStep RT-PCR kit. A multiplex PCR was then performed as the second round. TCRdb called the multiplex PCR reads again in MiXCR, with one record for every CDR3 protein. The top ten hold roughly 7% of the sample, which has hundreds of thousands of distinct CDR3 sequences, just over 15% seen once.

Input material: peripheral blood. This receptor was obtained from a woman under 30 with stable Graves' hyperthyroidism. The V and J genes are TRBV29-1 and TRBJ2-2; TRBD1 matches 9 bases. CDR3 sequence: CSVGGTGRNTGELFF. CDR3 sequence (DNA): TGCAGCGTTGGGGGGACAGGGCGGAACACCGGGGAGCTGTTTTTT.